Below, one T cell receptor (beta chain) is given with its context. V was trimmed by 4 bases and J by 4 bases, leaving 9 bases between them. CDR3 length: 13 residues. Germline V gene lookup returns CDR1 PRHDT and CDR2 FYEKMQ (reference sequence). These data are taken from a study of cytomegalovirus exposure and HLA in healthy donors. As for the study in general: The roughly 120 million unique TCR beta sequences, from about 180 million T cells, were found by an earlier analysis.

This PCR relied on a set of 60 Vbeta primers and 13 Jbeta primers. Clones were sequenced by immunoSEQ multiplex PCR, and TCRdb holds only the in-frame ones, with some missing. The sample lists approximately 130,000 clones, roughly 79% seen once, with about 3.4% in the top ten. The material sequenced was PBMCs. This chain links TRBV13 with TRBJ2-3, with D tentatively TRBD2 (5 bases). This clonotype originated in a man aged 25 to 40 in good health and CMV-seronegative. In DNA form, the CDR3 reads TGTGCCAGCAGCTCGCTTAGCGCAGATACGCAGTATTTT. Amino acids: CASSSLSADTQYF.